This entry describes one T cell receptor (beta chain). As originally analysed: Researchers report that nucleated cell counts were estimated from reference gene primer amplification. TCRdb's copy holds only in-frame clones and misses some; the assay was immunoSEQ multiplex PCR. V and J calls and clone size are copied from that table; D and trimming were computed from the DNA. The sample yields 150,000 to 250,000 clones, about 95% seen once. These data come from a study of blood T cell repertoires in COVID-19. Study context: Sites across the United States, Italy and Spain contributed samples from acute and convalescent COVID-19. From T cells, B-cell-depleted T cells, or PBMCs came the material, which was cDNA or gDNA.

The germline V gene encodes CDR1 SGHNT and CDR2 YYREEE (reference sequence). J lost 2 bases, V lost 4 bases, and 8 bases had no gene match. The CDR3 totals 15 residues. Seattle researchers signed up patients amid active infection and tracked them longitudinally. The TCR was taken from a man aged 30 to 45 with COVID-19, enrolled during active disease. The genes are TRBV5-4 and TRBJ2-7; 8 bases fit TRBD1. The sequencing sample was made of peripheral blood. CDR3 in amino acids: CASSLRTGTPYEQYF. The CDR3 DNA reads TGTGCCAGCAGCCTCAGGACAGGGACGCCCTACGAGCAGTACTTC. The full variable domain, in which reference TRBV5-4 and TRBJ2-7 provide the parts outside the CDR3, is ETGVTQSPTHLIKTRGQQVTLRCSSQSGHNTVSWYQQALGQGPQFIFQYYREEENGRGNFPPRFSGLQFPNYSSELNVNALELDDSALYLCASSLRTGTPYEQYFGPGTRLTVT.